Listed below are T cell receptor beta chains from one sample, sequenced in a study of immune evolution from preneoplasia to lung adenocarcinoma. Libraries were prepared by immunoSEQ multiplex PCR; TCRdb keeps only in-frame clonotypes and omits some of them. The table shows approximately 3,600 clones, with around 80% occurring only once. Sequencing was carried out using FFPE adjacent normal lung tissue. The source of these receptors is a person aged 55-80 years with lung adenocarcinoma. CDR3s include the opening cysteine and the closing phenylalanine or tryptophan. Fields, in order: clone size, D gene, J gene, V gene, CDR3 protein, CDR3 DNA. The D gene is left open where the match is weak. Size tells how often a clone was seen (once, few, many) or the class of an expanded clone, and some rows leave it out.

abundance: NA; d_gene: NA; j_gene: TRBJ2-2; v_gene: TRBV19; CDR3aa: CASSLQSGELFF; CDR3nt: TGTGCCAGTAGTCTCCAGTCTGGGGAGCTGTTTTTT
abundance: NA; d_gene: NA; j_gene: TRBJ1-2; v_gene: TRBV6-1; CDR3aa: CASSEGGRPYGYTF; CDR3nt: TGTGCCAGCAGTGAAGGGGGGCGCCCCTATGGCTACACCTTC
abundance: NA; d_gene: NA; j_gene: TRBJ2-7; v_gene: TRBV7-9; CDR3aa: CASAESYEQYF; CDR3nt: TGTGCCAGCGCCGAGTCCTACGAGCAGTACTTC
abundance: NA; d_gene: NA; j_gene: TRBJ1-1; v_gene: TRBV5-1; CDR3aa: CASSLGSRVAEAFF; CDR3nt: TGCGCCAGCAGCTTAGGATCCCGAGTGGCTGAAGCTTTCTTT
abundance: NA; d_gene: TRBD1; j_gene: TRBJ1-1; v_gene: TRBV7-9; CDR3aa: CASSLTGTSEAFF; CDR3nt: TGTGCCAGCAGCTTGACAGGGACCAGTGAAGCTTTCTTT
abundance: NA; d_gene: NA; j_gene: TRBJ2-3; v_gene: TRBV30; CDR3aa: CAWSARRGRGTDTQYF; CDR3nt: TGTGCCTGGAGTGCACGGCGGGGGCGCGGCACAGATACGCAGTATTTT
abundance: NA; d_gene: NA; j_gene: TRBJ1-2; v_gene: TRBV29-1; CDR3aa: CSVVGETGRSGYTF; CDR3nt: TGCAGCGTTGTTGGTGAAACAGGGAGAAGTGGCTACACCTTC
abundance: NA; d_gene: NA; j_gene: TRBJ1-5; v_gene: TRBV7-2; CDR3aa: CASGQGLNQPQHF; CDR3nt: TGTGCCAGCGGGCAGGGGCTCAATCAGCCCCAGCATTTT
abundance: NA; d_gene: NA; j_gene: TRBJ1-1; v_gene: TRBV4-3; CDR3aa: CASSQEGEGGTEAFF; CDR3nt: TGCGCCAGCAGCCAAGAAGGGGAGGGTGGGACTGAAGCTTTCTTT
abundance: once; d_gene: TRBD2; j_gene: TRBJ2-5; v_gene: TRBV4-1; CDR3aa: CASSQDKWASGQETQYF; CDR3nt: TGCGCCAGCAGCCAAGATAAATGGGCTAGCGGCCAAGAGACCCAGTACTTC
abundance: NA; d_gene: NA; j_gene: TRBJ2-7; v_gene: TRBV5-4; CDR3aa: CASSLEGGDEQYF; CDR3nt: TGTGCCAGCAGCTTGGAGGGGGGGGACGAGCAGTACTTC
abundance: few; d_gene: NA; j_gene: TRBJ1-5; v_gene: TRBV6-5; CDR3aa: CASSPRGVGFQPQHF; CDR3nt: TGTGCCAGCAGTCCAAGGGGGGTAGGCTTTCAGCCCCAGCATTTT
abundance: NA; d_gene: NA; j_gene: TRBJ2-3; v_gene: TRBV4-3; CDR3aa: CASSQSDLASDTQYF; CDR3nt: TGCGCCAGCAGCCAGTCAGATCTAGCATCAGATACGCAGTATTTT
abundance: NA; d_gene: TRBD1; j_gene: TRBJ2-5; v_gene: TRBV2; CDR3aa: CASDYRGRETQYF; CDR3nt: TGTGCCAGCGATTACAGGGGGCGAGAGACCCAGTACTTC
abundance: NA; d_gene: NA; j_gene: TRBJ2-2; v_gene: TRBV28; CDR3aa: CASLGAGDTGELFF; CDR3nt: TGTGCCAGCCTCGGGGCCGGGGACACCGGGGAGCTGTTTTTT
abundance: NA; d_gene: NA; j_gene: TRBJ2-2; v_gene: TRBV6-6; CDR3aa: CASSEDTSGELFF; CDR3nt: TGTGCCAGCAGTGAGGACACATCAGGGGAGCTGTTTTTT
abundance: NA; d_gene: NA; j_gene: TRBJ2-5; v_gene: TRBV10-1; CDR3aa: CASSESHPRETQYF; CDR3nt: TGCGCCAGCAGTGAGTCGCACCCGAGGGAGACCCAGTACTTC
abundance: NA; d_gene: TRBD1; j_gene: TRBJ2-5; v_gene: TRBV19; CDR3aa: CASSIQTGSETQYF; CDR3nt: TGTGCCAGTAGTATACAGACAGGGAGCGAGACCCAGTACTTC
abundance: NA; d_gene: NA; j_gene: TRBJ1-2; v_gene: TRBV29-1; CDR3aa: CSVGLTQDGINYGYTF; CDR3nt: TGCAGCGTCGGACTCACCCAGGACGGCATAAACTATGGCTACACCTTC
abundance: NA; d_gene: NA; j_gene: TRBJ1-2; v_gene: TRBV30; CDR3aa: CAWNTDNSGYTF; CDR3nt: TGTGCCTGGAATACAGACAATTCGGGCTACACCTTC
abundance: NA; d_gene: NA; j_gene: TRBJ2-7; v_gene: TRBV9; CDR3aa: CASSVGDGSEQYF; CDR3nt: TGTGCCAGCAGCGTAGGGGACGGGAGCGAGCAGTACTTC
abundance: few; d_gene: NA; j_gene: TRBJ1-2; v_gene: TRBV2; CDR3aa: CASSNRVSDGYTF; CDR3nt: TGTGCCAGCAGTAACAGGGTTTCCGATGGCTACACCTTC
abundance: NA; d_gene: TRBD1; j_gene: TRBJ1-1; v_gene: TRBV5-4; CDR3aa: CASIKKSTGTVRGTEAFF; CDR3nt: TGTGCCAGCATCAAGAAGAGTACCGGGACCGTCAGGGGGACTGAAGCTTTCTTT
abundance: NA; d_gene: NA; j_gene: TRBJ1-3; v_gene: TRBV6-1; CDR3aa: CASMSGQIRGNTIYF; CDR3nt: TGTGCCAGCATGTCAGGGCAAATTCGAGGAAACACCATATATTTT
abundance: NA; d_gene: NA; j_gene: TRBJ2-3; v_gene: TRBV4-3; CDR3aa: CASSRSGRRTDTQYF; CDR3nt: TGCGCCAGCAGCCGCTCCGGGCGGCGCACAGATACGCAGTATTTT
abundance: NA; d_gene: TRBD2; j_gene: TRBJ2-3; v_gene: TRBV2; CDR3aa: CASSAPTGSGSWADTQYF; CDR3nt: TGTGCCAGCAGCGCTCCAACCGGTAGCGGGAGTTGGGCAGATACGCAGTATTTT
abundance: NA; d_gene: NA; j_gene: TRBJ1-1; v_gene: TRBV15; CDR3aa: CATSTPYGTEAFF; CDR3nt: TGTGCCACCAGCACCCCGTACGGTACTGAAGCTTTCTTT
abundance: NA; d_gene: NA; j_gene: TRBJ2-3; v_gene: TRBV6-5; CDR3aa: CASSRLPRSTDTQYF; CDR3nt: TGTGCCAGCAGCCGCTTGCCGAGGTCCACAGATACGCAGTATTTT